A single sample gave rise to the 19 T cell receptor beta chains below, sequenced in a study of CD8 T cells in ankylosing spondylitis. Findings and caveats of the study: A motif in TCR beta, a set of 8 or 9 highly homologous variants, appeared characteristic of ankylosing spondylitis blood.

Antigens of these TCRs are unknown. TCRdb recomputed calls from the 5' RACE reads with MiXCR, one row per CDR3 protein. Of fewer than 750,000 distinct CDR3 sequences in the sample, under 20% were seen once. Sequencing was done on a sample of blood, either unsorted or a sorted T cell fraction (not recorded which). These TCRs come from a male donor with ankylosing spondylitis.

This clonotype came up once. The chain combines TRBV12-3 or TRBV12-4 with TRBJ2-1, with 7 bases matching TRBD2. The CDR3 has 14 amino acids. With 7 bases clipped from V and 13 bases from J, the junction kept 16 bases outside the gene matches. As DNA, the CDR3 is TGTGCCAGCAATCCAAATCCGGGACTACCATTCCAGTTCTTC. This codes for CASNPNPGLPFQFF.

This clonotype was seen more than once but under ten times. The chain uses TRBV20-1 and TRBJ2-1; 8 bases fit TRBD2. The CDR3 runs 15 residues. Trimming took 1 base from V and 10 from J; bases not matched to a gene: 12. Per the germline V gene, CDR1 is DFQATT and CDR2 is SNEGSKA (reference sequence). The CDR3 nucleotides read TGCAGTGCTAGAGTGGGGTCGGGAGGGAATGGGGAGCAGTTCTTC. It specifies CSARVGSGGNGEQFF.

This clonotype has ten or more counts. The gene calls are TRBV29-1 and TRBJ2-7; D is perhaps TRBD1 (5 bases). The CDR3 contains 10 residues. CDR1 and CDR2 from the germline V gene are SQVTM and ANQGSEA. Trimming removed 7 bases from V and 3 bases from J, with 7 bases in between. CDR3 DNA: TGCAGCGCCCAGGGCTACGAGCAGTACTTC. Protein product: CSAQGYEQYF.

The rearrangement links TRBV7-9 to TRBJ2-2; TRBD2 is a possible D gene (6 bases). V lost 4 bases and J 2 bases, leaving 14 bases between the germline ends. CDR3 length: 16 amino acids. Germline V lookup: CDR1 SEHNR, CDR2 FQNEAQ (reference sequence). Here the CDR3 DNA reads TGTGCCAGCAGCTCCCGGGATAGCGGCAACACCGGGGAGCTGTTTTTT. Encoded protein: CASSSRDSGNTGELFF.

This clonotype was seen a handful of times. The rearrangement joins TRBV12-3 or TRBV12-4 to TRBJ2-7; the D gene is possibly TRBD1 (7 bases). The CDR3 covers 13 residues. V gave up 7 bases and J gave up 2 bases, with 12 bases separating them. The CDR3 DNA reads TGTGCCAGCACCCCCAGGGGGGCCTACGAGCAGTACTTC. The encoded protein is CASTPRGAYEQYF.

This clonotype was counted a few times. The rearrangement uses TRBV4-3 and TRBJ2-2; TRBD2 agrees at 8 bases. The CDR3 runs to 16 residues. V lost 5 bases and J lost 0; bases outside the gene matches: 5. Germline CDR1 and CDR2: LGHNA and YSLEER. This CDR3 is CASSSGLGANTGELFF. CDR3 sequence (DNA): TGCGCCAGCAGCTCGGGACTAGGGGCGAACACCGGGGAGCTGTTTTTT.

This clonotype was detected only a few times. The gene calls are TRBV5-5 and TRBJ1-4; 9 bases are a match to TRBD1. Trimming cost V 2 bases and J 6 bases; bases outside gene matches: 11. CDR3 size: 17 residues. The germline CDR1 and CDR2 sequences are SGHKS and YYEKEE (reference sequence). The CDR3 bases are TGTGCCAGCAGCTTTTGGGACAGGGAAAACGGGGATGAAAAACTGTTTTTT. This translates into CASSFWDRENGDEKLFF.

The chain is built from TRBV4-2 and TRBJ1-2, with D perhaps matching TRBD1 (5 bases). The germline CDR1 and CDR2 sequences are LGHNA and YNFKEQ. Trimming cost V 0 bases and J 6 bases, with 17 bases left between them. The CDR3 is made up of 16 amino acids. CDR3 nucleotide sequence: TGTGCCAGCAGCCAAGAAGGGGCAGCGGGCCGAAATGGCTACACCTTC. It yields the protein CASSQEGAAGRNGYTF.

J is TRBJ1-1 and V is TRBV4-1, with 10 bases that match TRBD1. The V gene's germline CDR1 is MGHRA and CDR2 YSYEKL. The CDR3 consists of 15 residues. V lost 0 bases and J lost 6; bases outside the gene matches: 4. The CDR3 DNA is TGCGCCAGCAGCCAAGACCCCGGACAGGGGGCTGAAGCTTTCTTT. This codes for CASSQDPGQGAEAFF.

In this sample, this clonotype turned up a few times. The chain employs TRBV20-1 and TRBJ2-7; D tentatively fits TRBD1 or TRBD2 (5 bases each). V lost 4 bases to trimming and J lost 4 bases, with 20 bases between them. This CDR3 is built from 15 residues. Germline CDR1 DFQATT, CDR2 SNEGSKA (reference sequence). The CDR3: CSATRTGTGRYEQYF. The CDR3 DNA reads as TGCAGTGCTACCCGAACCGGGACCGGGCGGTACGAGCAGTACTTC.

The V gene is TRBV20-1, the J gene TRBJ1-1; perhaps TRBD1 as D (6 bases). The CDR3 loop spans 13 amino acids. The V gene lost 7 bases and the J gene lost 1 base, with 13 bases spanning the gap. Germline CDR1 DFQATT, CDR2 SNEGSKA (reference sequence). CDR3 protein: CSGLGQTNTEAFF. The DNA for the CDR3 is TGCAGTGGGTTAGGACAGACGAACACTGAAGCTTTCTTT.

The chain employs TRBV3-1 and TRBJ2-1; TRBD1 might be the D (6 bases). Trimming left V 4 bases short and J 3 bases short, with 10 bases between. The CDR3 totals 14 residues. CDR1 is LGHDT and CDR2 is YNNKEL in the germline V gene (reference sequence). CDR3: CASSRDIGYNEQFF. The CDR3 DNA sequence: TGTGCCAGCAGCCGGGACATAGGCTACAATGAGCAGTTCTTC.

This clonotype has a handful of counts. The V call is TRBV7-6, the J call TRBJ1-5; D is perhaps TRBD1 (6 bases). Germline values: CDR1 SGHVS, CDR2 FNYEAQ. Trimming left V 4 bases short and J 4 bases short, with 11 bases between. The CDR3 length is 14 residues. In DNA, the CDR3 is TGTGCCAGCAGCTCTTTGGACAGAAATCAGCCCCAGCATTTT. This gives the protein CASSSLDRNQPQHF. The variable domain in full, with the rest retrieved from reference TRBV7-6 and TRBJ1-5, is GAGVSQSPRYKVTKRGQDVALRCDPISGHVSLYWYRQALGQGPEFLTYFNYEAQQDKSGLPNDRFSAERPEGSISTLTIQRTEQRDSAMYRCASSSLDRNQPQHFGDGTRLSIL.

This clonotype showed up just once. In DNA, the CDR3 is TGTGCCAGCAGCCAGCGCGGAGGGGGCAATGAGCAGTTCTTC. This codes for CASSQRGGGNEQFF. The gene calls are TRBV3-1 and TRBJ2-1, with D perhaps assigned TRBD1 or TRBD2 (6 bases each). Trimming left V 3 bases short and J 6 bases short, with 12 bases between. This CDR3 spans 14 amino acids. Germline CDR1 is LGHDT and CDR2 is YNNKEL (reference sequence).

This chain uses TRBV9 with TRBJ2-6; D ambiguous. The V gene's germline CDR1 is SGDLS and CDR2 YYNGEE. This CDR3 comprises 15 residues. V was trimmed by 5 bases and J by 1 base, leaving 10 bases between them. The CDR3 DNA is TGTGCCAGCAGGAATAGGGTATCTGGGGCCAACGTCCTGACTTTC. Translating gives CASRNRVSGANVLTF.

This clonotype was observed many times. The chain joins TRBV21-1 to TRBJ1-4; no check of the table's D call, TRBD1, against the DNA was made. TRBV21-1 is assigned pseudogene status. The CDR3 spans 12 residues. As DNA, the CDR3 is TGTGCCAGAGACAGGGGTAATGAAAAACTGTTTTTT. This translates into CARDRGNEKLFF.

This chain connects TRBV27 to TRBJ2-5, with a weak D call TRBD1 (5 bases). Trimming pared 6 bases from V and 1 base from J, leaving 15 bases between. Per germline, CDR1 MNHEY and CDR2 SMNVEV (reference sequence). The CDR3 spans 15 residues. The DNA of the CDR3 is TGTGCCAGCAGGGGGCTTAGGGATAGCCAAGAGACCCAGTACTTC. It encodes CASRGLRDSQETQYF.

The rearrangement uses TRBV12-3 or TRBV12-4 and TRBJ2-1, with D unclear. CDR3 length: 15 amino acids. V gave up 3 bases and J gave up 0 bases, with 9 bases separating them. The CDR3 coding sequence is TGTGCCAGCAGTTTGTGGGGTAGCTCCTACAATGAGCAGTTCTTC. Its protein is CASSLWGSSYNEQFF.

This clonotype was seen many times. The chain has TRBV3-1 and TRBJ1-1; D is unresolved. The CDR3 spans 14 residues. Trimming removed 4 bases at V and 4 bases at J, with 13 bases between. CDR1 LGHDT and CDR2 YNNKEL come from the germline V gene (reference sequence). The CDR3 nucleotides are TGTGCCAGCAGCCCAAACACAGCACCCACTGAAGCTTTCTTT. The encoded protein is CASSPNTAPTEAFF.